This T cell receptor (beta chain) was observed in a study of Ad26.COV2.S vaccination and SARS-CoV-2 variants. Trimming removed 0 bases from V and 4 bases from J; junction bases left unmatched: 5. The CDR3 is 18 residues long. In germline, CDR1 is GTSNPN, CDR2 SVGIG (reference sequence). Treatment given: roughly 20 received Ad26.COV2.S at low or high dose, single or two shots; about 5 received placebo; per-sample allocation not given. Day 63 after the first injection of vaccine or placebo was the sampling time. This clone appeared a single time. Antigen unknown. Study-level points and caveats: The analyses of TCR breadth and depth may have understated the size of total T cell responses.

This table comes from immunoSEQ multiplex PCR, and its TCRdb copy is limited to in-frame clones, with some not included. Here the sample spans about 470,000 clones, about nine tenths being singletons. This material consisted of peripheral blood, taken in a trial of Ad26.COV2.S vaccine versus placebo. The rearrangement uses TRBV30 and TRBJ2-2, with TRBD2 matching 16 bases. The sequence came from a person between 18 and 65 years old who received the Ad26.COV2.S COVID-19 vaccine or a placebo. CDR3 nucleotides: TGTGCCTGGAGTGTCGGGACTAGCGGGAGGGCGGGCACCGGGGAGCTGTTTTTT. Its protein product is CAWSVGTSGRAGTGELFF.